This T cell receptor (beta chain) was captured in a study of T cell responses to AZD1222 COVID-19 vaccine. The repertoire was sequenced with immunoSEQ multiplex PCR; TCRdb's copy has only in-frame clones and lacks some. The sample includes roughly 110,000 clones, roughly 85% of them seen just once. The V end was cut by 0 bases, the J end by 5 bases, with 13 bases between. CDR3 length: 16 residues. Per germline, CDR1 LGHNA and CDR2 YSLEER. Study-wide points: Clonal diversity was possibly underestimated, and white British individuals and females predominated among donors. Only 5 or 6 AZD1222 recipients tested seropositive at baseline. It was only after the peak T cell response that any repertoires were sampled.

Note on this clone: Its antigen is not known.

The TCR sequence derives from an adult who received the AZD1222 COVID-19 vaccine. Here the sequenced sample was peripheral blood, taken 28 days after the second AZD1222 dose. The rearrangement links TRBV4-3 to TRBJ2-2; possibly TRBD1 for D (6 bases). The CDR3 spells CASSQDRTDKTGELFF. CDR3 DNA sequence: TGCGCCAGCAGCCAAGATAGGACAGACAAAACCGGGGAGCTGTTTTTT.